Presented here are 21 T cell receptor beta chains from one specimen sequenced in a study of graft-versus-host responses after intestinal transplantation. Produced via immunoSEQ multiplex PCR; TCRdb's table is partial and in-frame only. The table has 25,000 to 35,000 clones, approximately 93% seen once. The sequenced sample was PBMCs, obtained 66 days after intestinal transplant. The receptors derive from a human patient who received an intestinal transplant, so some T cells may come from the graft donor.

V gene TRBV27 combines with J gene TRBJ2-1; weak D call: TRBD2 (6 bases). The length of the CDR3 is 17 residues. Germline values: CDR1 MNHEY, CDR2 SMNVEV (reference sequence). Trimming removed 5 bases from V and 3 bases from J, with 20 bases in between. The CDR3 protein is CASSALSVAVIYNEQFF. The CDR3 region has the DNA TGTGCCAGCAGTGCCCTTTCGGTAGCGGTGATCTACAATGAGCAGTTCTTC.

The V and J genes are TRBV6-5 and TRBJ2-2; D gene uncertain. Trimming pared 0 bases from V and 5 bases from J, leaving 4 bases between. The CDR3 covers 13 residues. Per the germline V gene, CDR1 is MNHEY and CDR2 is SVGAGI. The CDR3 coding sequence is TGTGCCAGCAGTTACTCGATAACCGGGGAGCTGTTTTTT. Protein product: CASSYSITGELFF.

This rearrangement joins TRBV5-1 to TRBJ2-7; D remains ambiguous. Germline assignment: CDR1 SGHRS and CDR2 YFSETQ. The CDR3 spans 15 residues. V lost 4 bases and J lost 3, with 17 bases in between. CDR3: CASSTLSGRSYEQYF. The CDR3 region has the DNA TGCGCCAGCAGCACATTATCGGGTAGAAGCTACGAGCAGTACTTC.

This chain links TRBV7-9 with TRBJ1-1; TRBD1 matches 10 bases. Germline trimming cut 5 bases from V and 5 bases from J; bases unmatched to any gene: 20. Germline V gene sequence: CDR1 SEHNR, CDR2 FQNEAQ (reference sequence). The CDR3 has 19 amino acids. CDR3 region: CASSPTTLGTGDWQTEAFF. CDR3 sequence (DNA): TGTGCCAGCAGCCCCACCACCCTGGGGACAGGGGATTGGCAGACTGAAGCTTTCTTT.

V and J are TRBV14 and TRBJ1-6, with D perhaps matching TRBD1 (5 bases). The germline V gene encodes CDR1 SGHDN and CDR2 FVKESK. The CDR3 length is 17 residues. V was pared by 4 bases and J by 0 bases, with 13 bases between. CDR3 sequence: CASSPWGGGSYNSPLHF. The CDR3, as DNA: TGTGCCAGCAGCCCCTGGGGCGGGGGCTCCTATAATTCACCCCTCCACTTT. The full variable domain, with the rest looked up from reference TRBV14 and TRBJ1-6, is EAGVTQFPSHSVIEKGQTVTLRCDPISGHDNLYWYRRVMGKEIKFLLHFVKESKQDESGMPNNRFLAERTGGTYSTLKVQPAELEDSGVYFCASSPWGGGSYNSPLHFGNGTRLTVT.

This chain connects TRBV27 to TRBJ2-7; 7 bases line up with TRBD1. CDR1 is MNHEY and CDR2 is SMNVEV in the germline V gene (reference sequence). V gave up 3 bases and J gave up 3 bases; unmatched junction bases: 8. This CDR3 region has 15 residues. The CDR3 loop reads CASSLGQTIVYEQYF. The DNA for the CDR3 is TGTGCCAGCAGTTTGGGACAGACAATAGTCTACGAGCAGTACTTC.

The chain couples TRBV15 to TRBJ1-1, with D perhaps matching TRBD1 (6 bases). The CDR3 consists of 13 residues. Germline V gene data show CDR1 as LNHNV and CDR2 as YYDKDF (reference sequence). Trimming removed 4 bases at V and 7 bases at J, with 13 bases between. The CDR3 region is CATSNRDTYEAFF. CDR3 coding DNA: TGTGCCACCAGCAACCGGGACACTTATGAAGCTTTCTTT. Using reference TRBV15 and TRBJ1-1 for the parts outside the CDR3, the full variable domain is DAMVIQNPRYQVTQFGKPVTLSCSQTLNHNVMYWYQQKSSQAPKLLFHYYDKDFNNEADTPDNFQSRRPNTSFCFLDIRSPGLGDTAMYLCATSNRDTYEAFFGQGTRLTVV.

The genes are TRBV27 and TRBJ1-6; 8 bases agree with TRBD1. This CDR3 has 14 residues. Germline-derived CDR1 and CDR2 are MNHEY and SMNVEV (reference sequence). With V trimmed by 3 bases and J by 6 bases, 1 base remained unmatched. The CDR3 nucleotides read TGTGCCAGCAGTTTTGGACAGGGTAATTCACCCCTCCACTTT. Translation gives CASSFGQGNSPLHF.

The chain couples TRBV19 to TRBJ2-5; tentative D call: TRBD1 (7 bases). TRBJ2-7 explains the end of the DNA better; the J call may be wrong. The CDR3 has 13 residues. The germline V gene encodes CDR1 LNHDA and CDR2 SQIVND (reference sequence). The CDR3 DNA follows: TGTGCCAGTAGGCGGGACAGAACCTACGAGCAGTACTTC. It is translated as CASRRDRTYEQYF.

V usage is TRBV27 and J usage is TRBJ2-1; TRBD1 agrees at 10 bases. CDR3 length: 14 amino acids. With V trimmed by 1 base and J by 6 bases, 0 bases remained unmatched. Germline CDR1 is MNHEY and CDR2 is SMNVEV (reference sequence). The CDR3 nucleotides read TGTGCCAGCAGTTTATGGACAGGGGGCAATGAGCAGTTCTTC. It specifies CASSLWTGGNEQFF.

The genes are TRBV12-5 and TRBJ1-5; no reliable D call. The CDR3 consists of 16 residues. The V end lost 3 bases, the J end lost 0 bases, and 12 bases lay between the germline ends. Germline lookup yields CDR1 LGHNT and CDR2 FRNRAP. The CDR3: CASGFKSLYSNQPQHF. As DNA, the CDR3 is TGTGCTAGTGGTTTTAAGTCTTTATATAGCAATCAGCCCCAGCATTTT.

J is TRBJ2-2 and V is TRBV5-6, with a weak D call TRBD2 (6 bases). This CDR3 region has 15 residues. Trimming shortened V by 1 base and J by 6 bases, and 13 bases separated the two germline ends. CDR1 is SGHDT, CDR2 YYEEEE, per germline. The CDR3 loop is CASSLIPGEAGELFF. In DNA, the CDR3 is TGTGCCAGCAGCTTGATCCCGGGAGAGGCCGGGGAGCTGTTTTTT.

J is TRBJ1-4 and V is TRBV15; D gene unclear. The CDR3 consists of 14 residues. CDR1 and CDR2 (germline): LNHNV, YYDKDF (reference sequence). With 3 bases removed from V and 8 bases from J, the gap between germline ends came to 13 bases. The CDR3 DNA reads TGTGCCACCAGCAGCCGACGGGCGGCGGAAAAACTGTTTTTT. This encodes CATSSRRAAEKLFF.

This clone was counted a single time. This rearrangement joins TRBV9 to TRBJ1-2; D call uncertain. This CDR3 region has 13 residues. Trimming stripped 0 bases from V and 0 bases from J, with 3 bases between. Germline loops: CDR1 SGDLS, CDR2 YYNGEE. CDR3 sequence reads: CASSVEANYGYTF. Written as DNA, the CDR3 is TGTGCCAGCAGCGTAGAGGCTAACTATGGCTACACCTTC.

The chain carries TRBV11-2 and TRBJ2-4, with 7 positions matching TRBD2. This CDR3 is built from 14 residues. Trimming cost V 5 bases and J 5 bases; bases outside gene matches: 6. Germline V CDR1 and CDR2: SGHAT, FQNNGV. Here the CDR3 DNA reads TGTGCCAGCAGCCTCGGGGACTACCAAAACATTCAGTACTTC. Protein: CASSLGDYQNIQYF.

The CDR3 region is CASSQDTLAYEQYF. The CDR3 nucleotides read TGCGCCAGCAGCCAAGACACACTAGCCTACGAGCAGTACTTC. The V and J genes are TRBV4-1 and TRBJ2-7; TRBD2 is a possible D gene (5 bases). There are 14 residues in the CDR3. V lost 0 bases, J lost 2 bases, and 8 bases lay in between. Germline CDR1 and CDR2: MGHRA and YSYEKL.

This clone was seen only a few times. The chain joins TRBV21-1 to TRBJ2-7; the D call in the table, TRBD1, was not verified against the DNA. TRBV21-1 is annotated as a pseudogene. This CDR3 is 16 amino acids long. For the CDR3, the DNA is TGTGCCAGCAGCCATAAAAGCCGGCAGGGCACCTACGAGCAGTACTTC. Translating it yields CASSHKSRQGTYEQYF.

The chain combines TRBV5-1 with TRBJ2-7, with TRBD1 matching 7 bases. The CDR3 consists of 15 residues. Per germline, CDR1 SGHRS and CDR2 YFSETQ. Trimming took 4 bases from V and 7 from J; bases not matched to a gene: 14. CDR3 in amino acids: CASSPQMGQPREQYF. In DNA form, the CDR3 reads TGCGCCAGCAGCCCGCAAATGGGACAGCCTAGGGAGCAGTACTTC.

The rearrangement joins TRBV7-2 to TRBJ2-2, with D hard to call. V lost 5 bases to trimming and J lost 5 bases, with 9 bases between them. The CDR3 runs 13 residues. CDR1 is SGHTA, CDR2 FQGNSA, per germline. This chain's CDR3 is CASSPANTGELFF. Here the CDR3 DNA reads TGTGCCAGCAGCCCGGCCAATACCGGGGAGCTGTTTTTT. Drawing the rest from reference TRBV7-2 and TRBJ2-2, the complete variable domain is GAGVSQSPSNKVTEKGKDVELRCDPISGHTALYWYRQSLGQGLEFLIYFQGNSAPDKSGLPSDRFSAERTGGSVSTLTIQRTQQEDSAVYLCASSPANTGELFFGEGSRLTVL.

The chain recombines TRBV2 with TRBJ2-3; TRBD2 matches at 16 bases. The CDR3 loop spans 19 amino acids. In germline, CDR1 is SNHLY, CDR2 FYNNEI. V gave up 7 bases and J gave up 1 base; unmatched junction bases: 11. CDR3 residues: CASIRMGLAGGQGTDTQYF. CDR3 nucleotide sequence: TGTGCCAGCATTAGGATGGGACTAGCGGGGGGGCAGGGCACAGATACGCAGTATTTT.

The chain combines TRBV11-2 with TRBJ1-5; D not resolved. This CDR3 is 14 amino acids long. V was pared by 6 bases and J by 0 bases, with 9 bases between. Germline V gives CDR1 SGHAT, CDR2 FQNNGV. For the CDR3, the DNA is TGTGCCAGCAGTGACGTAGTTAGCAATCAGCCCCAGCATTTT. It codes for CASSDVVSNQPQHF.